This T cell receptor beta chain was captured in a study of blood T cells in healthy people across ages. The J segment lost 2 bases and the V segment lost 7 bases, leaving 10 bases of the junction unmatched. CDR3 length: 16 amino acids. The germline V gene encodes CDR1 MNHEY and CDR2 SVGAGI. A few counts support this clonotype. A second 7 to 11 cycle PCR used barcoded and J-beta primers. TCRdb passed the 5' RACE reads through MiXCR, listing each CDR3 protein once. The data show 710,000 or so distinct CDR3 sequences, with 22% seen just once and around 21% held by the top ten. The sequence came from a man in his 70s in good health. The chain links TRBV6-5 to TRBJ2-1, with 8 bases identical to TRBD2. Sequenced material: blood. CDR3 region: CASTTRGARTYNEQFF. The DNA of the CDR3 is TGTGCCAGCACCACGCGGGGGGCGCGGACCTACAATGAGCAGTTCTTC.